These 25 T cell receptor beta chains share one sample of origin, sequenced in a study of shared clonotypes between healthy human individuals. Sequenced by immunoSEQ multiplex PCR; TCRdb stores in-frame clones only, minus some. The profile shows 1,400,000 or so clones, 98% to 99% of them singletons. Sequencing was performed on naive CD4+ T cells sorted from blood. Subset of the sample: CD45RA+ positively selected. These receptors came from a young man in good health.

The chain carries TRBV5-5 and TRBJ1-4; 7 positions match TRBD1. Germline assignment: CDR1 SGHKS and CDR2 YYEKEE (reference sequence). V was clipped by 5 bases and J by 6 bases; unmatched bases: 7. CDR3 length: 14 residues. The CDR3 DNA is TGTGCCAGCAGAAGACAGGGATCGGATGAAAAACTGTTTTTT. Translation: CASRRQGSDEKLFF.

The V call is TRBV5-1, the J call TRBJ2-7; TRBD2 aligns across 8 bases. The CDR3 spans 16 residues. The J segment lost 4 bases and the V segment lost 0 bases, leaving 9 bases of the junction unmatched. Per the germline V gene, CDR1 is SGHRS and CDR2 is YFSETQ. CDR3 bases: TGCGCCAGCAGCTTGGACATCTCCGGGACTAGGTACGAGCAGTACTTC. Residues: CASSLDISGTRYEQYF.

The chain uses TRBV6-1 and TRBJ1-5; TRBD1 aligns across 9 bases. The CDR3 has 13 residues. The V segment lost 10 bases and the J segment 7 bases; nucleotides outside the gene matches: 8. CDR1 and CDR2 (germline): MNHNS, SASEGT. The CDR3 region has the DNA TGTGCCACCAGAACAGGGGGCGGCCAGCCCCAGCATTTT. Translating gives CATRTGGGQPQHF.

The chain employs TRBV9 and TRBJ2-3, with D perhaps being TRBD1 or TRBD2 (6 bases each). From germline, CDR1 is SGDLS and CDR2 YYNGEE. The CDR3 contains 16 residues. The V end lost 3 bases, the J end lost 4 bases, and 18 bases lay between the germline ends. The CDR3 bases are TGTGCCAGCAGCGAGTGGGGGGCGCCCCGTTCAGATACGCAGTATTTT. This gives the protein CASSEWGAPRSDTQYF.

This sequence joins TRBV7-9 and TRBJ1-2, with 9 bases identical to TRBD1. CDR1 and CDR2 (germline): SEHNR, FQNEAQ (reference sequence). CDR3 length: 13 residues. V lost 5 bases to trimming and J lost 13 bases; unmatched junction nucleotides: 11. The CDR3 reads CASSPGTGRPGTF. For the CDR3, the DNA is TGTGCCAGCAGCCCCGGGACAGGGAGGCCGGGCACCTTC.

Here the CDR3 DNA reads TGTGCCAGCAGCGCCTGGAGGGACGAGCAGTACTTC. It yields the protein CASSAWRDEQYF. The rearrangement links TRBV28 to TRBJ2-7; the D gene is possibly TRBD2 (6 bases). The CDR3 length is 12 residues. The germline V gene has CDR1 MDHEN and CDR2 SYDVKM. Trimming took 6 bases from V and 5 from J, leaving 11 bases between them.

This clone has just one count. CDR3 sequence reads: CASSSGLPNTQYF. CDR3 sequence (DNA): TGTGCCAGCAGTTCAGGGCTTCCAAATACGCAGTATTTT. The genes are TRBV28 and TRBJ2-3, with D perhaps TRBD1 (5 bases). This CDR3 is built from 13 residues. From germline, CDR1 is MDHEN and CDR2 SYDVKM. V was shortened by 4 bases and J by 7 bases, with 12 bases between the two germline ends.

The chain is built from TRBV2 and TRBJ2-1, with a possible D match to TRBD2 (6 bases). The V end was cut by 5 bases, the J end by 6 bases, with 11 bases between. The CDR3 is 13 amino acids. Per the germline V gene, CDR1 is SNHLY and CDR2 is FYNNEI. CDR3 loop: CASSLGLSNEQFF. The DNA of the CDR3 is TGTGCCAGCAGTCTCGGACTATCCAATGAGCAGTTCTTC.

The V and J genes are TRBV18 and TRBJ2-7; possible D gene TRBD2, 6 bases. Germline assignment: CDR1 KGHSH and CDR2 LQKENI. V was cut by 2 bases and J by 7 bases, with 18 bases left in between. The CDR3 extends over 15 amino acids. The CDR3 sequence: CASSPRRERSGEQYF. The CDR3 DNA follows: TGTGCCAGCTCACCAAGGAGGGAGAGGTCGGGAGAGCAGTACTTC.

This clone appeared once. V usage is TRBV9 and J usage is TRBJ2-2, with D uncertain. Trimming removed 1 base from V and 4 bases from J, with 8 bases in between. The V gene's germline CDR1 is SGDLS and CDR2 YYNGEE. This CDR3 has 14 amino acids. The CDR3 DNA is TGTGCCAGCAGCGTACCCGCCAGCACCGGGGAGCTGTTTTTT. Translated, it gives CASSVPASTGELFF.

This sequence joins TRBV5-5 and TRBJ2-7; 14 bases are shared with TRBD2. The CDR3 spans 18 residues. Germline V gene lookup returns CDR1 SGHKS and CDR2 YYEKEE (reference sequence). V shed 7 bases, J shed 4 bases, and the junction held 16 bases outside the gene matches. Here the CDR3 DNA reads TGTGCCAGCTCTGTCGGGGGACTAGCGGGAGTTGTAGGGTACGAGCAGTACTTC. Protein: CASSVGGLAGVVGYEQYF.

This clone occurred once. This chain links TRBV7-9 with TRBJ1-4; D remains ambiguous. From germline, CDR1 is SEHNR and CDR2 FQNEAQ (reference sequence). Trimming took 2 bases from V and 3 from J, leaving 7 bases between them. CDR3 length: 14 residues. CDR3 in DNA: TGTGCCAGCAGCTTACTAACAGCTAATGAAAAACTGTTTTTT. Translating it yields CASSLLTANEKLFF. The full variable domain, rest sourced from reference TRBV7-9 and TRBJ1-4, is DTGVSQNPRHKITKRGQNVTFRCDPISEHNRLYWYRQTLGQGPEFLTYFQNEAQLEKSRLLSDRFSAERPKGSFSTLEIQRTEQGDSAMYLCASSLLTANEKLFFGSGTQLSVL.

Of note for this clone: The identical CDR3 is also encoded by other nucleotide sequences in the sample. The rearrangement uses TRBV19 and TRBJ2-7; D gene unclear. This CDR3 has 11 amino acids. Looked up from germline, CDR1 is LNHDA and CDR2 is SQIVND (reference sequence). Trimming cost V 5 bases and J 1 base, with 3 bases left between them. CDR3 amino acids: CASSGSYEQYF. The CDR3 DNA follows: TGTGCCAGTAGTGGGTCCTACGAGCAGTACTTC.

Remarks on this clone: One end of the junction does not line up with germline, which may come from a read error. This chain links TRBV6-4 with TRBJ2-3, with D perhaps matching TRBD1 (7 bases). Germline assignment: CDR1 MRHNA and CDR2 SNTAGT. CDR3 size: 14 residues. The CDR3 spells CNPWGDRCTDTQYF. The CDR3 DNA reads as TGCAACCCCTGGGGGGACAGATGCACAGATACGCAGTATTTT.

As concerns this clone: Other DNA sequences of this sample code for an identical CDR3. This CDR3 is CASSPQGPGNTIYF. CDR3 in DNA: TGTGCCAGCTCACCTCAGGGGCCTGGAAACACCATATATTTT. The chain combines TRBV18 with TRBJ1-3; D perhaps matches TRBD1 (6 bases). Germline assignment: CDR1 KGHSH and CDR2 LQKENI. This CDR3 is 14 amino acids long. V lost 3 bases to trimming and J lost 2 bases, with 8 bases between them.

The rearrangement uses TRBV19 and TRBJ2-7; the match to TRBD2 covers 8 bases. The CDR3 length is 15 residues. Germline CDR1 LNHDA, CDR2 SQIVND (reference sequence). V was pared by 3 bases and J by 1 base, with 5 bases of the junction left unmatched. In DNA, the CDR3 is TGTGCCAGTAGTATCTTAGCGGGACCGTCCTACGAGCAGTACTTC. As protein: CASSILAGPSYEQYF.

The chain is built from TRBV7-9 and TRBJ2-1; TRBD1 matches 8 bases. Germline lookup yields CDR1 SEHNR and CDR2 FQNEAQ (reference sequence). The CDR3 runs 15 residues. V lost 4 bases and J lost 0; bases outside the gene matches: 2. The CDR3 coding sequence is TGTGCCAGCAGCTCCGGGACAGGCTCCTACAATGAGCAGTTCTTC. Residues: CASSSGTGSYNEQFF.

V usage is TRBV28 and J usage is TRBJ1-3, with TRBD1 matching over 9 bases. The V segment lost 3 bases and the J segment 3 bases; nucleotides outside the gene matches: 6. The CDR3 extends over 16 amino acids. Germline CDR1 MDHEN, CDR2 SYDVKM. The CDR3: CASSFSGQGSGNTIYF. The CDR3 bases are TGTGCCAGCAGTTTTTCCGGACAGGGGAGTGGAAACACCATATATTTT.

This clone was recorded once. This CDR3 reads CASSLAGAAHEQYF. The CDR3 DNA reads TGCGCCAGCAGCTTAGCGGGAGCCGCTCACGAGCAGTACTTC. This sequence joins TRBV5-1 and TRBJ2-7, with TRBD2 matching 8 bases. Per germline, CDR1 SGHRS and CDR2 YFSETQ. Trimming took 2 bases from V and 5 from J; bases not matched to a gene: 6. The CDR3 is 14 residues long.

Worth noting for this clone: Other DNA sequences of this sample code for an identical CDR3. The V and J genes are TRBV27 and TRBJ2-1; D is unclear. Germline V gene data show CDR1 as MNHEY and CDR2 as SMNVEV (reference sequence). The V end lost 0 bases, the J end lost 2 bases, and 2 bases lay between the germline ends. The CDR3 covers 13 residues. CDR3 coding DNA: TGTGCCAGCAGTTTATCAGCCTACAATGAGCAGTTCTTC. Translation gives CASSLSAYNEQFF.

The J gene is TRBJ2-7, the V gene TRBV4-1; D is tentatively TRBD1 or TRBD2 (5 bases each). Per germline, CDR1 MGHRA and CDR2 YSYEKL. Deletions cut 4 bases from V and 6 bases from J, with 19 bases between. This CDR3 spans 15 amino acids. DNA of the CDR3: TGCGCCAGCAGCCTACGGGACCAGGGCAATTCCGAGCAGTACTTC. This codes for CASSLRDQGNSEQYF.

The rearrangement links TRBV4-3 to TRBJ2-7; D call uncertain. The CDR3 totals 15 residues. V lost 0 bases and J 2 bases, leaving 11 bases between the germline ends. In germline, CDR1 is LGHNA, CDR2 YSLEER. The CDR3 region is CASSQEAHSTYEQYF. DNA of the CDR3: TGCGCCAGCAGCCAAGAAGCCCACTCTACCTACGAGCAGTACTTC.

The V gene is TRBV28, the J gene TRBJ2-7; D is ambiguous. The V gene lost 7 bases and the J gene lost 4 bases, with 14 bases spanning the gap. The CDR3 runs to 13 residues. The germline CDR1 and CDR2 sequences are MDHEN and SYDVKM. For the CDR3, the DNA is TGTGCCAGCACAAGGGTCGGGCCTTACGAGCAGTACTTC. Its translation: CASTRVGPYEQYF.

Written as DNA, the CDR3 is TGTGCCAGCAGTACCCTAGCGGGAGCTACTGAGCAGTTCTTC. Amino acid sequence: CASSTLAGATEQFF. The rearrangement links TRBV2 to TRBJ2-1; TRBD2 matches 10 bases. V was pared by 5 bases and J by 9 bases, with 7 bases of the junction left unmatched. Germline V gives CDR1 SNHLY, CDR2 FYNNEI. The CDR3 spans 14 residues.

This rearrangement joins TRBV5-1 to TRBJ2-7; 10 positions match TRBD2. Germline values: CDR1 SGHRS, CDR2 YFSETQ. This CDR3 spans 16 amino acids. V shed 0 bases, J shed 7 bases, and the junction held 10 bases outside the gene matches. CDR3 sequence (DNA): TGCGCCAGCAGCTTGGGGGTGGTAGCGGGAGGTGGTGAGCAGTACTTC. The encoded protein is CASSLGVVAGGGEQYF.